One and the same sample provided the 8 T cell receptor beta chains below, sequenced in a study of T cell responses to AZD1222 COVID-19 vaccine (dated by TCRdb to about 2021). The sample's time point label is to be understood as: baseline before first vaccination. This sample's treatment or condition label indicates: meningococcal conjugate vaccine given as trial control. Library construction relied on the immunoSEQ multiplex PCR assay. The table comes from immuneACCESS by way of TCRdb, which keeps in-frame sequences with V and J called. Part of the clones is missing from these tables; in studies checked, under half for an unresolved V gene and the rest for unknown reasons. For this sample there are approximately 89,000 clones; around nine tenths appear just once. The ten largest make up less than 5.5% of the sample. Source: peripheral blood, taken on day 0 of MenACWY control vaccination. The receptors stem from an adult in good health.

V and J are TRBV28 and TRBJ1-1; unclear D gene. The CDR3 consists of 12 residues. V was pared by 6 bases and J by 0 bases, with 5 bases between. Germline CDR1 is MDHEN and CDR2 is SYDVKM. CDR3 residues: CASRQLNTEAFF. CDR3 sequence (DNA): TGTGCCAGCAGACAGTTGAACACTGAAGCTTTCTTT. Filled out from reference TRBV28 and TRBJ1-1, the complete variable domain reads DVKVTQSSRYLVKRTGEKVFLECVQDMDHENMFWYRQDPGLGLRLIYFSYDVKMKEKGDIPEGYSVSREKKERFSLILESASTNQTSMYLCASRQLNTEAFFGQGTRLTVV.

This chain links TRBV7-8 with TRBJ1-1; TRBD1 is a possible D gene (6 bases). Trimming removed 6 bases at V and 10 bases at J, with 18 bases between. The CDR3 contains 13 residues. Germline loops: CDR1 SGHVS, CDR2 FQNEAQ. CDR3 nucleotide sequence: TGTGCCAGCAGGCGAGACAGGCAGGGGACAGCTTTCTTT. This encodes CASRRDRQGTAFF.

The rearrangement links TRBV30 to TRBJ1-6; 7 bases line up with TRBD1. CDR1 GTSNPN and CDR2 SVGIG come from the germline V gene (reference sequence). Germline trimming cut 4 bases from V and 5 bases from J; bases unmatched to any gene: 8. There are 15 residues in the CDR3. The CDR3 DNA reads as TGTGCCTGGACCCTTATGGGACAGAATAATTCACCCCTCCACTTT. Its translation: CAWTLMGQNNSPLHF.

Only a few counts were recorded for this clone. The CDR3 DNA reads TGTGCCAGTAGGGACAGGCCGAGCTCCTACGAGCAGTACTTC. Amino acid sequence: CASRDRPSSYEQYF. The V call is TRBV19, the J call TRBJ2-7, with 7 bases lining up with TRBD1. Germline V gene sequence: CDR1 LNHDA, CDR2 SQIVND (reference sequence). The CDR3 length is 14 residues. The junction had 5 bases not matched to a gene; V was cut back by 6 bases and J by 0 bases.

The V gene is TRBV6-5, the J gene TRBJ1-1, with D possibly being TRBD1 (5 bases). The germline gives CDR1 MNHEY, CDR2 SVGAGI. Trimming removed 2 bases from V and 5 bases from J, with 15 bases in between. CDR3 length equals 15 residues. The CDR3 nucleotides read TGTGCCAGCAGTTACGGGGGGGTCGAGGGAACTGAAGCTTTCTTT. Translating it yields CASSYGGVEGTEAFF.

The rearrangement uses TRBV30 and TRBJ2-1, with 8 bases that match TRBD1. Germline lookup yields CDR1 GTSNPN and CDR2 SVGIG (reference sequence). With V trimmed by 0 bases and J by 8 bases, 9 bases remained unmatched. The CDR3 is 15 amino acids. CDR3: CAWSVGTGVLDEQFF. The CDR3 DNA reads TGTGCCTGGAGTGTGGGGACAGGCGTACTCGATGAGCAGTTCTTC.

The rearrangement joins TRBV5-1 to TRBJ2-1; TRBD2 matches 7 bases. J lost 2 bases, V lost 0 bases, and 5 bases had no gene match. The CDR3 length is 16 residues. CDR1 is SGHRS, CDR2 YFSETQ, per germline. The CDR3 DNA reads as TGCGCCAGCAGCTTGGGTCTAGCGGTCGCCTACAATGAGCAGTTCTTC. Translating gives CASSLGLAVAYNEQFF.

J is TRBJ2-1 and V is TRBV7-2, with 12 nucleotides matching TRBD2. V lost 1 base and J lost 6; bases outside the gene matches: 4. CDR1 is SGHTA and CDR2 is FQGNSA in the germline V gene. The CDR3 length is 16 residues. The CDR3: CASSLDGLAGRNEQFF. CDR3 coding DNA: TGTGCCAGCAGCTTAGATGGACTAGCGGGGCGCAATGAGCAGTTCTTC.